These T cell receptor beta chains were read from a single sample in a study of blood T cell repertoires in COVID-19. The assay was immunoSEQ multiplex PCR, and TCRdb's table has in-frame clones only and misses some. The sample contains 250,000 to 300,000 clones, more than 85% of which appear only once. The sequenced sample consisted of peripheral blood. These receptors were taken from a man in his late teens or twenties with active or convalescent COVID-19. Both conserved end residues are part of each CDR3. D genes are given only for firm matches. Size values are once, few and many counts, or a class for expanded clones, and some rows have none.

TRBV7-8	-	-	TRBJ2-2	TGTGCCAGCAGCTTTGGGGGGTCCAACACCGGGGAGCTGTTTTTT	CASSFGGSNTGELFF
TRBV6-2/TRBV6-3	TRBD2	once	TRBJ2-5	TGTGCCAGCAGTCTCTACCCGGGAGGAGAGACCCAGTACTTC	CASSLYPGGETQYF
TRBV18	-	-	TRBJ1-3	TGTGCCAGCTCAACCGGGGCTGGAAACACCATATATTTT	CASSTGAGNTIYF
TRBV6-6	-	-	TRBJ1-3	TGTGCCAGCAGCATTGACTACGCCCAACGAGGAAACACCATATATTTT	CASSIDYAQRGNTIYF
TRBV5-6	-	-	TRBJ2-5	TGTGCCAGCAGCTTGAGGCAGGGGTCTGGGACCCAGTACTTC	CASSLRQGSGTQYF
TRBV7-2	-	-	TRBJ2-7	TGTGCCAGCAGCTTATACAGGGACTCCTACGAGCAGTACTTC	CASSLYRDSYEQYF
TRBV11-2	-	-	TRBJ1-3	TGTGCCAGCAGCATCATAACCGGGAGCTCTGGAAACACCATATATTTT	CASSIITGSSGNTIYF
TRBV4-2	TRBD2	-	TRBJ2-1	TGTGCCAGCAGCCAAGATTGGAGCGGGACTAGCGGAAACAATGAGCAGTTCTTC	CASSQDWSGTSGNNEQFF
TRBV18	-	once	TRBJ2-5	TGTGCCAGCTCACCAATCGACTCGGGGGTTCAAGAGACCCAGTACTTC	CASSPIDSGVQETQYF
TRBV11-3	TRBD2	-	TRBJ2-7	TGTGCCAGCAGCTCGGAGACTAGCATATACTCCTACGAGCAGTACTTC	CASSSETSIYSYEQYF
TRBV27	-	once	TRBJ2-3	TGTGCCAGCAGAGTTTATGGAGTCGGGCCGGGGGGCACAGATACGCAGTATTTT	CASRVYGVGPGGTDTQYF